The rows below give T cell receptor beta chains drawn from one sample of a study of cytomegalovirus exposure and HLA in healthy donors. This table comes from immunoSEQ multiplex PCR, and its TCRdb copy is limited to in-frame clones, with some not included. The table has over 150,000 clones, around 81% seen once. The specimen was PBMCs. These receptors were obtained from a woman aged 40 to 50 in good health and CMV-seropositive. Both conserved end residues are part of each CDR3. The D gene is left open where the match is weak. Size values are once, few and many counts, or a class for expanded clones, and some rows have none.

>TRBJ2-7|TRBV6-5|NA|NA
CASISVRDPPYEQYF
TGTGCCAGCATTTCCGTCCGGGATCCACCCTACGAGCAGTACTTC
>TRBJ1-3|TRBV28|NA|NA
CASSFRVGNTIYF
TGTGCCAGCAGTTTCCGGGTTGGAAACACCATATATTTT
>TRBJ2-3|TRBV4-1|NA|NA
CASSQGGEEWQYF
TGCGCCAGCAGCCAAGGAGGCGAGGAATGGCAGTATTTT
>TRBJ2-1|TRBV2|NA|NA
CASSEARGSYNEQFF
TGTGCCAGCAGTGAAGCGCGGGGCTCCTACAATGAGCAGTTCTTC
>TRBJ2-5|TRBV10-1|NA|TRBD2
CASSERQPGLGGQETQYF
TGCGCCAGCAGTGAGAGGCAGCCGGGACTAGGAGGACAAGAGACCCAGTACTTC
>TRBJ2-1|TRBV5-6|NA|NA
CASSLHNEQFF
TGTGCCAGCAGCCTTCACAATGAGCAGTTCTTC
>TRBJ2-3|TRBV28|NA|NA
CASSPFVTDTQYF
TGTGCCAGCAGTCCCTTCGTCACAGATACGCAGTATTTT
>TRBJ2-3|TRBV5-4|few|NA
CASSQTSSDTQYF
TGTGCCAGCAGCCAAACTAGCTCAGATACGCAGTATTTT
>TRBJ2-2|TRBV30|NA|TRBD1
CAWSVRQGAGELFF
TGTGCCTGGAGTGTAAGACAGGGGGCCGGGGAGCTGTTTTTT
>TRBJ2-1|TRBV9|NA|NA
CASSVASAYNEQFF
TGTGCCAGCAGCGTAGCTAGCGCTTACAATGAGCAGTTCTTC
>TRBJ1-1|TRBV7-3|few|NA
CASSLSAGAVTEAFF
TGTGCCAGCAGCTTAAGTGCGGGGGCGGTGACTGAAGCTTTCTTT
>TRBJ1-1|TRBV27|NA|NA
CASSVGQGMNTEAFF
TGTGCCAGCAGTGTAGGGCAGGGCATGAACACTGAAGCTTTCTTT
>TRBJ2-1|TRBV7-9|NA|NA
CASSLVQGQGEQFF
TGTGCCAGCAGCTTAGTACAGGGTCAAGGTGAGCAGTTCTTC
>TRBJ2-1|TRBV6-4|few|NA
CASSPDRSSYNEQFF
TGTGCCAGCAGCCCCGACAGGAGTTCCTACAATGAGCAGTTCTTC
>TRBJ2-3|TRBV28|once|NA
CASSPLTGPTDTQYF
TGTGCCAGCAGCCCTTTGACAGGACCAACAGATACGCAGTATTTT
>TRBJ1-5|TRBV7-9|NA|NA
CASSELFSNQPQHF
TGTGCCAGCTCTGAACTTTTTAGCAATCAGCCCCAGCATTTT